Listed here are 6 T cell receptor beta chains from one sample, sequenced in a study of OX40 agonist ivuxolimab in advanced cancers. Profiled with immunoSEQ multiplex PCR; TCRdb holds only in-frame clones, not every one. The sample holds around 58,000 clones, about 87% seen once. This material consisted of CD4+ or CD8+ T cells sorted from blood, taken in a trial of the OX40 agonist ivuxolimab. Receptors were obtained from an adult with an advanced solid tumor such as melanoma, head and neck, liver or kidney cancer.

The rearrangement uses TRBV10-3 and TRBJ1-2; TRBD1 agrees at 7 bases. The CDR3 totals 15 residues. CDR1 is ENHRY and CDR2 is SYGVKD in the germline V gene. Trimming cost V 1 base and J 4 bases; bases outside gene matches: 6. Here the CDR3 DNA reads TGTGCCATCAGTGAGTGGGACAGTCGCAGCTATGGCTACACCTTC. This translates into CAISEWDSRSYGYTF.

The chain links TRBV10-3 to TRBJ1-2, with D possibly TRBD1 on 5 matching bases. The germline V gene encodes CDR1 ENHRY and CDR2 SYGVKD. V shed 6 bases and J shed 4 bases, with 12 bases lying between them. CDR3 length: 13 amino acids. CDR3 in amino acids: CAIRDNRVYGYTF. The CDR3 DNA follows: TGTGCCATCAGGGACAACCGAGTCTATGGCTACACCTTC.

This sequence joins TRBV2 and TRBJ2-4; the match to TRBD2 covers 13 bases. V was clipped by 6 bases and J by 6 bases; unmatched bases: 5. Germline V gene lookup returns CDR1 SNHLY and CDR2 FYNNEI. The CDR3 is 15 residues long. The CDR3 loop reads CASSTSGGAGNIQYF. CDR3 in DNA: TGTGCCAGCAGCACTAGCGGGGGGGCTGGAAACATTCAGTACTTC.

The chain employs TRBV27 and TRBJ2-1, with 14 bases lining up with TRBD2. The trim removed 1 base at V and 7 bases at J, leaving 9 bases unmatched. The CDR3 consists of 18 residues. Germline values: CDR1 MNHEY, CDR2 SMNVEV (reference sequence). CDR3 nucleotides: TGTGCCAGCAGTTTATTAGGCGGGACTAGCGGGAGTCGTAATGAGCAGTTCTTC. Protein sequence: CASSLLGGTSGSRNEQFF.

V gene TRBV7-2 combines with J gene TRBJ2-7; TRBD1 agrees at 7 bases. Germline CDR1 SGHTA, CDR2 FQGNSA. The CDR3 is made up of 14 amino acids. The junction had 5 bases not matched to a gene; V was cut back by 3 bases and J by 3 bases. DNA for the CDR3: TGTGCCAGCAGCTTGGGGGCAGGGGGCTACGAGCAGTACTTC. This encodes CASSLGAGGYEQYF.

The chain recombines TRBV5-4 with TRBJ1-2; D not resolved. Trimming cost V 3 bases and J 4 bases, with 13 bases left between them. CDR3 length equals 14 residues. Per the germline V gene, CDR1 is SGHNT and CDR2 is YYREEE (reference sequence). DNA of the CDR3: TGTGCCAGCAGCTCTCCCACGGGATCCTATGGCTACACCTTC. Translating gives CASSSPTGSYGYTF.